This entry concerns a single T cell receptor (beta chain). Its antigen specificity is not known. There are no base qualities to consult, and no much larger clone falls within one base. The data are from a study of blood T cell repertoires in COVID-19 (dated by TCRdb to 2020 to 2021). A note on the overall study: The collaborator samples originated in the United States, Italy and Spain and spanned the acute and convalescent phases of COVID-19. Where available, HLA class I and class II types were taken from metadata supplied by the sample provider and were not determined by assay-based typing. The repertoires were released in a freely available public database intended as a resource for research on the immune response to SARS-CoV-2. The sample metadata nearly always contained a de-identified subject ID, COVID-19 status, age in years and sex. The samples were drawn from two sources: the first 160 participants of the ongoing ImmuneRACE study, and 1,000 to 1,500 subjects contributed by 6 global collaborators. Subjects who had been exposed to COVID-19, were actively infected with it, or had recovered from it provided the deeply sampled blood TCRbeta repertoires that made up the dataset. The prospective study material was composed of cDNA or gDNA derived from T cells, B-cell-depleted T cells, or PBMCs.

Participants in the prospective study were enrolled through a virtual design, were aged roughly 18 to 90 years, and lived in about 25 United States geographic areas. In the prospective study, participants were assigned to cohorts based on the clinical history participants reported in a screening survey and a study questionnaire. A participant counted as exposed if, within 2 weeks of entering the study, that participant had been in contact with someone who had a PCR-confirmed or clinician-diagnosed COVID-19 case. Each participant in the prospective study had whole blood, serum and a nasopharyngeal or oropharyngeal swab collected by mobile phlebotomists. Additional blood draws and questionnaires over a 2-month period could optionally be provided by prospective study participants. Before DNA extraction, prospective study blood samples were shipped either frozen or at room temperature. The immunoSEQ Assay, a bias-controlled multiplex PCR, was used to amplify TCRbeta CDR3 regions from genomic DNA. As for the authors' bioinformatics: The number of nucleated cells in each sample was estimated from the amplification of reference gene primers within the assay. Sequence reads were collapsed and filtered to measure the absolute abundance of every unique TCRbeta CDR3 rearrangement. Productive Simpson clonality was computed per sample as the square root of Simpson's diversity index over productive rearrangements. TCRdb's version of the immuneACCESS table is confined to in-frame rearrangements and falls short of the full clone set. An unresolved V gene accounts for under half of the shortfall where checked; the remainder is of unknown origin. The V and J calls and the clone size are those of that table, but D and trimming were determined from the DNA. The sample table lists 250,000 to 400,000 clones, roughly 85% of them with a count of one. The ten most abundant clones make up 1.5% to 2% of the sample.

There are 16 amino acids in the CDR3, from cysteine to phenylalanine inclusive. Solely the CDR3 DNA is kept, with 48 bases framed from the first base. What the authors observed across the whole study: How much clinical and demographic metadata was included differed by source and by participant, and the metadata was provided uncurated.

The specimen sequenced was PBMCs or T cells enriched from blood (not recorded which). The receptor's source is a woman aged 25-40 years who had been exposed to COVID-19. The chain joins TRBV21-1 to TRBJ1-2; TRBD1, the D gene given by the table, was not confirmed from the DNA. TRBV21-1 is annotated as a pseudogene. This receptor carries the CDR3 CASSKPFFRTVYGYTF. The DNA sequence reads TGTGCCAGCAGCAAACCATTCTTCCGGACAGTTTATGGCTACACCTTC.